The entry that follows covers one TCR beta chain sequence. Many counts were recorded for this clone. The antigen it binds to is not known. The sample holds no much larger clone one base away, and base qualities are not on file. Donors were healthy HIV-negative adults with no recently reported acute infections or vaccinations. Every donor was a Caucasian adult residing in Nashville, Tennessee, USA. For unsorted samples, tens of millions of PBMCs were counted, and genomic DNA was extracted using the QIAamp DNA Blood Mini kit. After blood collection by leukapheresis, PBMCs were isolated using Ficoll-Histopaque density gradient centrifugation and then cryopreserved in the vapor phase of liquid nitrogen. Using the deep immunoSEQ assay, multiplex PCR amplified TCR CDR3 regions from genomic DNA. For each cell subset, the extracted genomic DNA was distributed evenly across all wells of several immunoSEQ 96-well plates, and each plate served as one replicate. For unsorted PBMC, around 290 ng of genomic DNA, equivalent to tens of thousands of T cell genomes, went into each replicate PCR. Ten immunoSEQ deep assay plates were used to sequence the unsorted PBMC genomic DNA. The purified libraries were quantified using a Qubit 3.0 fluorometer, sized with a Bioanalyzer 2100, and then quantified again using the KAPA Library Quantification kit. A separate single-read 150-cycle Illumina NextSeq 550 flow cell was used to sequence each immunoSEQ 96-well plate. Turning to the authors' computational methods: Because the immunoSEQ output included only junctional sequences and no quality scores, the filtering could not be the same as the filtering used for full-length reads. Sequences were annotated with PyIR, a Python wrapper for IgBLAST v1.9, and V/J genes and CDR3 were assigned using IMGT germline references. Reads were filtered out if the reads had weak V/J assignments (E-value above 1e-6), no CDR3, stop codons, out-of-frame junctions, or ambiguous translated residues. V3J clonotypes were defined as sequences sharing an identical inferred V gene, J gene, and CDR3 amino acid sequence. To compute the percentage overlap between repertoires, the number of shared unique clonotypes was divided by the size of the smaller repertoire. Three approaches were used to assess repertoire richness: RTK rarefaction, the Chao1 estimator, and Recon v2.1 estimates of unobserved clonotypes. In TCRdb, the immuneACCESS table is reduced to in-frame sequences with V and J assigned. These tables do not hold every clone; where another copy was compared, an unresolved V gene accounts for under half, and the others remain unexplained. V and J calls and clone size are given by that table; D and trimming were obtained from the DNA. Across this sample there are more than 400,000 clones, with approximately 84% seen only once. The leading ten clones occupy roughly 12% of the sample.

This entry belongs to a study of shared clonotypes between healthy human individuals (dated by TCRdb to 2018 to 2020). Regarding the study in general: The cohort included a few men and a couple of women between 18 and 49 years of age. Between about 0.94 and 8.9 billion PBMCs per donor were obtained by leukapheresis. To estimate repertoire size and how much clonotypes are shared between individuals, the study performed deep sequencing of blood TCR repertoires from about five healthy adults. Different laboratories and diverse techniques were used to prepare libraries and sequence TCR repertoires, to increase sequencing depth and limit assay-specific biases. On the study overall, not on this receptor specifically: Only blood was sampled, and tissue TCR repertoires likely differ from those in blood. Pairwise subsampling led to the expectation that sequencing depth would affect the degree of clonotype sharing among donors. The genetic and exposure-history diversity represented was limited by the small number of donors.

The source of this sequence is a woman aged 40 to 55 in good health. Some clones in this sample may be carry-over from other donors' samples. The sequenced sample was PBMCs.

The nucleotide sequence reads as follows: TGCGCCAGCAGCCTGACTAGCGGGAGGGGAACCTACGAGCAGTACTTC. The resulting protein is CASSLTSGRGTYEQYF. Recombination linked TRBV5-1 to TRBJ2-7; 14 junctional bases match TRBD2. Taken from the germline V gene, the CDR1 and CDR2 loops are SGHRS and YFSETQ. The CDR3 holds 16 amino acids from the cysteine to the phenylalanine. Kept here is only the CDR3 DNA, which spans 48 bases and is read in frame from base 1. The junction shows trimming of 4 bases on V and 2 bases on J, and the gene matches do not reach 5 bases of it.